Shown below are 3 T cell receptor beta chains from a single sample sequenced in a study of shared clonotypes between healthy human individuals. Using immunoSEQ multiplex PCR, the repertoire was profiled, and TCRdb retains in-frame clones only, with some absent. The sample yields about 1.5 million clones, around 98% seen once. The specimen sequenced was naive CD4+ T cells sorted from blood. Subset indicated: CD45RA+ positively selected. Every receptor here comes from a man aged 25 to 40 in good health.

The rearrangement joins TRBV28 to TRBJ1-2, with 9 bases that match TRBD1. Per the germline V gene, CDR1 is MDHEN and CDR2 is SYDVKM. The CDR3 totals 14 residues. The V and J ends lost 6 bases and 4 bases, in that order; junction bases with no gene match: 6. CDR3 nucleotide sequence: TGTGCCAGCAGAGGACAGGGGAGAATCTATGGCTACACCTTC. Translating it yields CASRGQGRIYGYTF.

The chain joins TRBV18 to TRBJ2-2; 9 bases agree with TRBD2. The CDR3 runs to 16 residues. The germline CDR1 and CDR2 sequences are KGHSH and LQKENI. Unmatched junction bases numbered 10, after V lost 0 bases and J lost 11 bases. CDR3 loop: CASSPPAGGWKGELFF. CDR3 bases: TGTGCCAGCTCACCACCAGCGGGAGGATGGAAGGGAGAGCTGTTTTTT. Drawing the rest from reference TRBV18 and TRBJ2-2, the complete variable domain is NAGVMQNPRHLVRRRGQEARLRCSPMKGHSHVYWYRQLPEEGLKFMVYLQKENIIDESGMPKERFSAEFPKEGPSILRIQQVVRGDSAAYFCASSPPAGGWKGELFFGEGSRLTVL.

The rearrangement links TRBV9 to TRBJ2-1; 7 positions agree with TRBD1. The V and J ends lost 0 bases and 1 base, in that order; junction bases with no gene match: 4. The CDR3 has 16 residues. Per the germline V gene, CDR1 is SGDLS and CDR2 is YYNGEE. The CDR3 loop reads CASSVGHRGSYNEQFF. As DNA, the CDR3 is TGTGCCAGCAGCGTAGGTCACAGGGGATCCTACAATGAGCAGTTCTTC.